This T cell receptor beta chain derives from a study of HIV-infected patients and healthy controls. CDR1 is DFQATT, CDR2 SNEGSKA, per germline (reference sequence). The CDR3 consists of 14 residues. V was clipped by 5 bases and J by 6 bases; unmatched bases: 10. cDNA was made from about 480 ng RNA using alpha and beta constant primers. Each of the alpha and beta chains got its own library through chain-specific third strand synthesis with indices. A single primer pair per chain amplified all rearrangements, with per-molecule barcodes. TCRdb used MiXCR to reprocess the 5' RACE reads, holding one entry per CDR3 protein. The sample includes 17,000 or so distinct CDR3 sequences, 4.5% to 7% seen only once; the top ten take 1.5% to 2%. This clonotype was seen ten or more times. All unsorted peripheral T cells were captured because whole blood was used without fractionation. An approximately 2.6 ml peripheral blood sample was taken for RNA.

This chain links TRBV20-1 with TRBJ2-7; 10 nucleotides align to TRBD2. The source is an adult in good health. Specimen: blood. CDR3 sequence: CSADPGLARLEQYF. The CDR3 DNA sequence: TGCAGTGCTGACCCGGGACTAGCGAGACTCGAGCAGTACTTC.